The T cell receptor (beta chain) under discussion was sequenced for a study of neurological immune-mediated disorders. This clonotype was recorded at least ten times. V was trimmed by 8 bases and J by 4 bases, leaving 14 bases between them. The CDR3 runs 13 residues. As to time point: longitudinal time-point 2. TCRdb re-called the 5' RACE reads with MiXCR, one entry per CDR3 protein. The data contain over 75,000 distinct CDR3 sequences, 5.8% of them singletons. The chain links TRBV12-3 or TRBV12-4 to TRBJ1-1; no clear D. Sequenced sample: PBMCs. The receptor was derived from a woman aged 55-75 years with multiple sclerosis. CDR3 bases: TGTGCCAGCTTACGGGAGGGTGGCACTGAAGCTTTCTTT. Its translation: CASLREGGTEAFF.